Sequencing of this T cell receptor beta chain was carried out in a study of cytomegalovirus exposure and HLA in healthy donors. Libraries were prepared by immunoSEQ multiplex PCR; TCRdb keeps only in-frame clonotypes and omits some of them. Of tens of thousands of clones in the sample, roughly 94% were seen once. Study findings and constraints: Cytomegalovirus association was assigned to about 150 TCR beta chains. Most TCR sequences were uncommon, yet certain public TCRs appeared in many donors. In vitro assays verified that a few CMV-associated chains recognized CMV antigens specifically.

About this clone: Its antigen is not known.

Germline CDR1 SGHAT, CDR2 FQNNGV. Trimming removed 5 bases from V and 2 bases from J, with 15 bases in between. The CDR3 is 15 residues long. The chain joins TRBV11-2 to TRBJ2-5; D not resolved. The TCR sequence derives from a woman younger than 35 in good health and CMV-seropositive. Sequenced material: PBMCs. The CDR3 region is CASSPQNNRQETQYF. The CDR3 coding sequence is TGTGCCAGCAGCCCCCAAAATAACAGACAAGAGACCCAGTACTTC.